The following is a T cell receptor beta chain sequence with its context. The antigen remains undetermined. These data come from a study of CD8+ T cells in alopecia areata. Germline lookup yields CDR1 MGHDK and CDR2 SYGVNS. The CDR3 sequence is 13 residues long. Deletions cut 2 bases from V and 6 bases from J, with 7 bases between. Findings and limits, study-wide: Scalp clonality, along with expanded CD8+ clones among the top 100, was significantly decreased by tofacitinib.

Documented treatment: oral pan-JAK inhibitor, 5-10 mg twice daily. Alopecia areata patients provided lesional scalp punch biopsies and peripheral blood. Sequencing templates came from extracted RNA that was reverse transcribed into cDNA. TCRdb keeps only in-frame clones here, not all; method: immunoSEQ multiplex PCR. The data hold some 240,000 clones, with more than 45% observed a single time. The source is a human donor with alopecia areata. The V and J genes are TRBV25-1 and TRBJ1-4; D is undetermined. The sequenced sample was CD4+ T cells sorted from blood, obtained at week 4, from a patient treated with tofacitinib. CDR3 sequence (DNA): TGTGCCAGCAGTGAAGGGCCAGATGAAAAACTGTTTTTT. It is translated as CASSEGPDEKLFF. The variable domain in full, with the rest retrieved from reference TRBV25-1 and TRBJ1-4, is EADIYQTPRYLVIGTGKKITLECSQTMGHDKMYWYQQDPGMELHLIHYSYGVNSTEKGDLSSESTVSRIRTEHFPLTLESARPSHTSQYLCASSEGPDEKLFFGSGTQLSVL.